The 22 T cell receptor beta chains presented below share a single source sample, sequenced in a study of CD8 T cells in ankylosing spondylitis. Whole-study results and caveats: There was a TCR beta motif, made of roughly eight highly homologous variants, that appeared characteristic of ankylosing spondylitis blood.

No antigen has been assigned to these receptors. TCRdb passed the 5' RACE reads through MiXCR, listing each CDR3 protein once. The data show 670,000 or so distinct CDR3 sequences, over 15% seen once. Sequencing input: blood, either unsorted or a sorted T cell fraction (not recorded which). These receptors were collected from a male donor with ankylosing spondylitis.

As DNA, the CDR3 is TGCAGCGTCTCGGAGGGCAATCAGCCCCAGCATTTT. It is translated as CSVSEGNQPQHF. The chain couples TRBV29-1 to TRBJ1-5; D uncertain. Trimming shortened V by 6 bases and J by 2 bases, and 8 bases separated the two germline ends. CDR3 length: 12 amino acids. CDR1 and CDR2 (germline): SQVTM, ANQGSEA.

The chain joins TRBV5-1 to TRBJ2-7, with 9 bases aligning to TRBD1. V shed 3 bases, J shed 5 bases, and the junction held 6 bases outside the gene matches. CDR3 length: 14 residues. Per germline, CDR1 SGHRS and CDR2 YFSETQ. CDR3 sequence: CASSSGQGSNEQYF. The DNA for the CDR3 is TGCGCCAGCAGCTCCGGACAGGGGAGCAACGAGCAGTACTTC.

This clonotype was counted at least ten times. The gene calls are TRBV12-3 or TRBV12-4 and TRBJ2-1; 10 bases are shared with TRBD1. The CDR3 extends over 15 amino acids. The J segment lost 12 bases and the V segment lost 3 bases, leaving 11 bases of the junction unmatched. The CDR3 loop reads CASSFRQGAFHGQFF. CDR3 in DNA: TGTGCCAGCAGTTTCCGACAGGGGGCTTTCCACGGGCAGTTCTTC.

The chain has TRBV14 and TRBJ1-2, with a tentative D call TRBD1 (5 bases). The germline CDR1 and CDR2 sequences are SGHDN and FVKESK. The V gene lost 1 base and the J gene lost 7 bases, with 16 bases spanning the gap. There are 15 residues in the CDR3. The CDR3 nucleotides read TGTGCCAGCAGCCAAGTTGGGGGAAAAATAGGTGGCTACACCTTC. Translation: CASSQVGGKIGGYTF.

This clonotype was seen just once. The rearrangement links TRBV6-1 to TRBJ1-5; D is perhaps TRBD1 (5 bases). CDR1 is MNHNS, CDR2 SASEGT, per germline. The CDR3 is made up of 14 amino acids. Trimming removed 7 bases at V and 1 base at J, with 11 bases between. In DNA form, the CDR3 reads TGTGCCAGCAAGGGATCAGGGAGCAATCAGCCCCAGCATTTT. Amino acids: CASKGSGSNQPQHF.

V is TRBV2 and J is TRBJ1-1, with D perhaps TRBD1 (6 bases). Looked up from germline, CDR1 is SNHLY and CDR2 is FYNNEI. Trimming took off 6 bases at V and 6 bases at J, with 14 bases between the two ends. The CDR3 length is 13 residues. In nucleotides, the CDR3 is TGTGCCAGCAGCCTACAGGGAATTGCTGAAGCTTTCTTT. It specifies CASSLQGIAEAFF.

This CDR3 is CASSQQRVLNTEAFF. The CDR3, as DNA: TGCGCCAGCAGCCAACAGCGGGTGCTGAACACTGAAGCTTTCTTT. V and J are TRBV4-1 and TRBJ1-1; no definite D call. The CDR3 runs 15 residues. Germline V gives CDR1 MGHRA, CDR2 YSYEKL. V shed 2 bases and J shed 0 bases, with 10 bases lying between them.

V is TRBV11-1 and J is TRBJ2-7; D is possibly TRBD1 (6 bases). V lost 1 base and J lost 2, with 15 bases in between. CDR3 length equals 16 residues. Per the germline V gene, CDR1 is SGHAT and CDR2 is FQDESV (reference sequence). The CDR3 DNA is TGTGCCAGCAGCTTAGATATGACAGGACCCACCTACGAGCAGTACTTC. It codes for CASSLDMTGPTYEQYF.

This clonotype was picked up a small number of times. The V and J genes are TRBV11-3 and TRBJ2-1; D remains unclear. The CDR3 contains 16 residues. V shed 4 bases and J shed 7 bases, with 20 bases lying between them. CDR1 is SGHNT, CDR2 YENEEA, per germline. CDR3 nucleotide sequence: TGTGCCAGCAGCTCCCACCGGGTTTTCATAGGGAATGAGCAGTTCTTC. Translating it yields CASSSHRVFIGNEQFF. Drawing the rest from reference TRBV11-3 and TRBJ2-1, the complete variable domain is EAGVVQSPRYKIIEKKQPVAFWCNPISGHNTLYWYLQNLGQGPELLIRYENEEAVDDSQLPKDRFSAERLKGVDSTLKIQPAELGDSAVYLCASSSHRVFIGNEQFFGPGTRLTVL.

The rearrangement links TRBV27 to TRBJ1-5; maybe TRBD1 (6 bases). Trimming stripped 4 bases from V and 6 bases from J, with 10 bases between. Germline V gene lookup returns CDR1 MNHEY and CDR2 SMNVEV (reference sequence). CDR3 length: 13 residues. Written as DNA, the CDR3 is TGTGCCAGCAGTTACAGGGCAAGTCAGCCCCAGCATTTT. Translation gives CASSYRASQPQHF.

This clonotype was recorded a few times. V and J are TRBV4-1 and TRBJ1-2; a weak D match, TRBD1 (5 bases). CDR1 MGHRA and CDR2 YSYEKL come from the germline V gene. The ends were cut back, 1 base at V and 5 bases at J, with 8 bases in the middle. The CDR3 runs to 13 residues. The DNA for the CDR3 is TGCGCCAGCAGCCAAGTGGAGGGGTATGGCTACACCTTC. Its protein is CASSQVEGYGYTF.

V is TRBV24-1 and J is TRBJ2-5; 8 bases align to TRBD2. Losses at the gene ends were 1 base for V and 3 bases for J; bases not matched to a gene: 6. The CDR3 loop spans 16 amino acids. CDR1 and CDR2 from the germline V gene are KGHDR and SFDVKD. The CDR3 region has the DNA TGTGCCACCAGTGATTTAGGGGGTAGCGGGAAAGAGACCCAGTACTTC. Its protein is CATSDLGGSGKETQYF.

This clonotype was picked up many times. The chain links TRBV4-1 to TRBJ1-5; a possible D gene is TRBD1 (5 bases). V was clipped by 1 base and J by 5 bases, with 9 bases between them. This CDR3 contains 14 residues. The germline V gene has CDR1 MGHRA and CDR2 YSYEKL. The CDR3 is CASSQGRGDQPQHF. DNA for the CDR3: TGCGCCAGCAGCCAAGGAAGAGGGGATCAGCCCCAGCATTTT.

This clonotype showed up many times. The rearrangement links TRBV29-1 to TRBJ2-2; a possible D gene is TRBD2 (6 bases). Trimming took off 4 bases at V and 5 bases at J, with 11 bases between the two ends. CDR3 length equals 13 residues. Germline V gene lookup returns CDR1 SQVTM and CDR2 ANQGSEA. CDR3 sequence reads: CSVGLAVTGELFF. CDR3 coding DNA: TGCAGCGTTGGATTAGCGGTGACCGGGGAGCTGTTTTTT.

This clonotype was seen more than once but under ten times. The gene calls are TRBV5-6 and TRBJ1-3; D is uncertain. The germline V gene has CDR1 SGHDT and CDR2 YYEEEE. The V end was cut by 0 bases, the J end by 4 bases, with 14 bases between. The CDR3 spans 16 residues. This CDR3 is CASSLVMPATGNTIYF. The CDR3, as DNA: TGTGCCAGCAGCTTGGTCATGCCGGCGACGGGAAACACCATATATTTT.

This clonotype was counted at least ten times. This chain links TRBV10-3 with TRBJ2-5, with D perhaps given as TRBD1 or TRBD2 (5 bases each). V lost 5 bases, J lost 3 bases, and 10 bases lay in between. Germline CDR1 ENHRY, CDR2 SYGVKD. The CDR3 runs to 13 residues. CDR3 loop: CAISPGPEETQYF. DNA for the CDR3: TGTGCCATCAGTCCGGGACCCGAAGAGACCCAGTACTTC.

Only a few counts were recorded for this clonotype. The chain joins TRBV28 to TRBJ2-7, with a possible D match to TRBD2 (6 bases). The germline CDR1 and CDR2 sequences are MDHEN and SYDVKM. The CDR3 runs to 17 residues. Trimming took 6 bases from V and 2 from J, leaving 23 bases between them. The CDR3 nucleotides read TGTGCCAGCAGCCTCTCGCGCGGGGAATTAAGGACCTACGAGCAGTACTTC. Amino acid sequence: CASSLSRGELRTYEQYF.

The V call is TRBV11-2, the J call TRBJ1-1, with D maybe TRBD1 (5 bases). V lost 5 bases, J lost 2 bases, and 18 bases lay in between. CDR3 size: 16 residues. Germline V gives CDR1 SGHAT, CDR2 FQNNGV. The chain's CDR3 is CASSHFPYGQNTEAFF. CDR3 in DNA: TGTGCCAGCAGCCATTTCCCCTACGGACAAAACACTGAAGCTTTCTTT.

The V and J genes are TRBV10-3 and TRBJ1-3, with 7 bases matching TRBD1. Germline-derived CDR1 and CDR2 are ENHRY and SYGVKD. The CDR3 consists of 16 residues. V shed 3 bases and J 0 bases; nucleotides not matched to a gene: 5. The CDR3 DNA reads as TGTGCCATCAGTGACAGGGGGAACTACTCTGGAAACACCATATATTTT. Translation: CAISDRGNYSGNTIYF.

The CDR3 DNA follows: TGTGCCACCAGCACCCAGACAGGGCCGAACACTGAAGCTTTCTTT. It codes for CATSTQTGPNTEAFF. The chain recombines TRBV15 with TRBJ1-1, with 7 bases identical to TRBD1. Trimming cost V 4 bases and J 1 base; bases outside gene matches: 6. The CDR3 length is 15 residues. Germline lookup yields CDR1 LNHNV and CDR2 YYDKDF (reference sequence).

This clonotype was seen at least ten times. DNA for the CDR3: TGTGCCAGCAGTGAAATAGGGGGTACGGCCGGCAATGAAAAACTGTTTTTT. It yields the protein CASSEIGGTAGNEKLFF. The chain recombines TRBV25-1 with TRBJ1-4; possibly TRBD1 for D (6 bases). CDR1 is MGHDK and CDR2 is SYGVNS in the germline V gene. CDR3 size: 17 residues. Trimming took 2 bases from V and 5 from J, leaving 18 bases between them.

This sequence joins TRBV4-1 and TRBJ2-5; TRBD2 matches at 15 bases. Germline lookup yields CDR1 MGHRA and CDR2 YSYEKL. The CDR3 consists of 20 residues. V shed 3 bases, J shed 0 bases, and the junction held 11 bases outside the gene matches. This CDR3 reads CASSHQAPGLAGGNQETQYF. The CDR3 region has the DNA TGCGCCAGCAGCCATCAGGCACCGGGACTAGCGGGGGGAAACCAAGAGACCCAGTACTTC.